Sequencing of this T cell receptor (beta chain) was carried out in a study of cytomegalovirus exposure and HLA in healthy donors. Broader study findings: Associated with cytomegalovirus, according to the listing, were around 170 TCR beta chains. Per published reports, the classifier diagnosed cytomegalovirus status with high specificity and sensitivity.

The donors were members of the approximately 130-subject validation cohort (separate from the approximately 650-subject first cohort). Per the germline V gene, CDR1 is MNHEY and CDR2 is SMNVEV (reference sequence). This CDR3 has 15 residues. Trimming shortened V by 5 bases and J by 2 bases, and 13 bases separated the two germline ends. Sequenced by immunoSEQ multiplex PCR; TCRdb stores in-frame clones only, minus some. The sample includes 68,000 or so clones, approximately 90% of them seen just once. As for this clone: What it recognizes is unknown.

The TCR sequence derives from a man younger than 35 in good health and CMV-seronegative. The chain recombines TRBV27 with TRBJ2-4, with D tentatively TRBD2 (6 bases). Sample: PBMCs. The CDR3 protein is CASSIAGKPKNIQYF. In DNA form, the CDR3 reads TGTGCCAGCAGTATCGCGGGAAAGCCCAAAAACATTCAGTACTTC.